Here is one T cell receptor beta chain with its context. Its antigen is currently not known. Base qualities are missing; no much larger clone stands one base away. The CDR3 regions of human TCRbeta chains were subjected to immunosequencing. Under the source paper's analysis protocol: TCRs in the repertoires were compared against a reference library of SARS-CoV-2-specific TCRs that had been generated with the MIRA antigen-specificity platform. Breadth meant the fraction of unique TCRs that were SARS-CoV-2-associated, whereas depth meant the fraction of total T cells that were SARS-CoV-2-associated. Each spike-specific TCR was assigned to its reactive spike region and to a CD4 or CD8 class using the MIRA data. Log10-transformed breadth and depth values were compared by one-way ANOVA with Sidak's multiple comparisons tests. In its TCRdb copy, this immuneACCESS table keeps in-frame sequences only and misses some clones. Where compared with another copy, unresolved V genes explain less than half of these, and the others have no known cause. V and J calls and clone size are given by that table; D and trimming were obtained from the DNA. Across this sample there are over 85,000 clones, with about 88% seen only once. The biggest ten clones account for around 1.5% of the sample.

This entry is derived from a study of T cell responses to AZD1222 COVID-19 vaccine (dated by TCRdb to the early 2020s). Broadly, across the study: AZD1222 recipients with second doses at about 4 weeks or about 12 weeks were pooled, because spike-specific TCR depth and breadth did not differ between schedules. TCR sequencing was performed for roughly 250 trial participants, of whom about 210 were given two doses of AZD1222 and around 25 were given two doses of MenACWY control vaccine. Trial participants were enrolled by age into 18-55, 56-69 and 70-plus year subgroups, with roughly 160, 29 and 62 TCR-sequenced participants respectively.

V is reduced by 4 bases and J by 5 bases, leaving a spacing of 9 bases between them. CDR1 SGDLS and CDR2 YYNGEE were looked up in the germline V gene. Reading from cysteine to phenylalanine, the CDR3 counts 12 amino acids. The read is trimmed to its CDR3 DNA, 36 bases read in frame from base 1. What the research found in general, with its limitations: Reportedly, almost half of the unique spike-specific TCRs recognized epitopes lying outside the regions that are mutated in the B.1.351 and B.1.1.7 variants. Conclusions about previously exposed vaccinees were limited because only a handful of AZD1222 recipients were SARS-CoV-2 seropositive at baseline. No day 14 peak-response samples were available, so repertoires were characterized only after the peak T cell response. The 56-69-year group was small, and its depth increase did not reach significance, likely because of low power. After two AZD1222 doses, both the breadth and the depth of spike-specific TCRs were significantly higher than at day 0 and than in MenACWY recipients. Participants were mostly white British, with more females than males. The authors suggested clonal diversity may have been underestimated. The vaccine-associated CD4 TCRs covered the entire spike protein, and the dominant responses fell in regions 160-218 and 743-854.

The sample's time point label, decoded: baseline before first vaccination. Vaccinee samples were obtained from the UK trials COV001 and COV002, which included a single-blind randomized controlled phase 2/3 trial of AZD1222 (ChAdOx1 nCoV-19) in healthy adults. For TCRbeta chain sequencing, PBMC samples from trial participants were taken at day 0 and at day 28 after the second dose. This TCR came from an adult in good health. The sequencing here drew on peripheral blood, taken on day 0 of AZD1222 vaccination. The V gene is TRBV9 and the J gene is TRBJ1-1; the best D guess is TRBD1, with 5 bases matching. The nucleotide sequence reads TGTGCCAGCAGCTCAGGGTATACTGAAGCTTTCTTT. This translates into CASSSGYTEAFF.